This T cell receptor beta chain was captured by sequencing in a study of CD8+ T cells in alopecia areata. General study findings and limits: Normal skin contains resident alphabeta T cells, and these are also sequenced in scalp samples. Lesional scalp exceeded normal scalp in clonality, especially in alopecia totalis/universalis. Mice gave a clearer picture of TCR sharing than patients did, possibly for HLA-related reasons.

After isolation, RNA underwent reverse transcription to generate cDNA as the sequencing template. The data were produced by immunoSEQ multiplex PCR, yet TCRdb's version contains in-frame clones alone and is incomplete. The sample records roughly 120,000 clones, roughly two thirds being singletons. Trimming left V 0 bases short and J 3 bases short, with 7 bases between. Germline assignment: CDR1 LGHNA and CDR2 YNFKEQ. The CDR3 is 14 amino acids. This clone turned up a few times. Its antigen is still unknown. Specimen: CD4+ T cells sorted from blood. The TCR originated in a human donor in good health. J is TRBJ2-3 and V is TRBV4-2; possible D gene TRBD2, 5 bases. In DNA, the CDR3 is TGTGCCAGCAGCCAAGATCGCGGGACAGATACGCAGTATTTT. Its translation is CASSQDRGTDTQYF.